The next 17 T cell receptor beta chains were all read from a single sample in a study of technical replicates of blood from several donors. Clones were read by immunoSEQ multiplex PCR, and TCRdb kept only the in-frame ones, dropping some. The data contain some 71,000 clones, nearly 98% of them singletons. The specimen sequenced was T cells isolated from PBMCs. The origin of the receptors is a human donor in good health.

In the case of this clone: This specimen includes other DNA sequences encoding the same CDR3. This sequence joins TRBV28 and TRBJ2-7; D not resolved. The germline CDR1 and CDR2 sequences are MDHEN and SYDVKM. This CDR3 spans 12 amino acids. Trimming cost V 5 bases and J 3 bases, with 8 bases left between them. The CDR3 DNA is TGTGCCAGCAGTCCCCCGGGCTACGAGCAGTACTTC. Translation gives CASSPPGYEQYF.

The V gene is TRBV5-6, the J gene TRBJ2-1; 10 nucleotides match TRBD1. CDR1 and CDR2 from the germline V gene are SGHDT and YYEEEE. J lost 2 bases, V lost 1 base, and 3 bases had no gene match. There are 16 residues in the CDR3. The DNA for the CDR3 is TGTGCCAGCAGCTTGTTGGGACAGGGGCCCTACAATGAGCAGTTCTTC. This translates into CASSLLGQGPYNEQFF.

This sequence joins TRBV4-2 and TRBJ1-2; D is uncertain. Germline-derived CDR1 and CDR2 are LGHNA and YNFKEQ. This CDR3 has 14 residues. The V end was cut by 2 bases, the J end by 5 bases, with 12 bases between. The CDR3, as DNA: TGTGCCAGCAGCCAACCGGGTTATCCTTATGGCTACACCTTC. It encodes CASSQPGYPYGYTF.

V gene TRBV21-1 combines with J gene TRBJ2-1; TRBD2, the table's D call, was not compared with the DNA. TRBV21-1 is a recognized pseudogene. The CDR3 runs to 19 residues. The CDR3 DNA is TGTGCCAGCTACTCGCGGCGCGGATGGACTAGCGGGAGGTTCGATGAGCAGTTCTTC. Translated, it gives CASYSRRGWTSGRFDEQFF.

The genes are TRBV2 and TRBJ2-5; TRBD2 aligns across 7 bases. This CDR3 spans 15 amino acids. Germline loops: CDR1 SNHLY, CDR2 FYNNEI. The trim removed 3 bases at V and 4 bases at J, leaving 8 bases unmatched. The chain's CDR3 is CASSDLWGEGETQYF. The CDR3 DNA reads as TGTGCCAGCAGTGATTTGTGGGGGGAGGGAGAGACCCAGTACTTC.

The rearrangement uses TRBV9 and TRBJ2-2, with TRBD2 as a possible D gene (6 bases). The germline V and J ends were trimmed by 0 bases and 3 bases, with 9 bases remaining between them. Per germline, CDR1 SGDLS and CDR2 YYNGEE. The CDR3 runs 15 residues. The CDR3 reads CASSVGRDYTGELFF. CDR3 nucleotide sequence: TGTGCCAGCAGCGTAGGGCGGGACTACACCGGGGAGCTGTTTTTT.

This sequence joins TRBV27 and TRBJ2-7, with 7 nucleotides matching TRBD1. The CDR3 is made up of 12 amino acids. The V segment lost 6 bases and the J segment 10 bases; nucleotides outside the gene matches: 9. CDR1 is MNHEY, CDR2 SMNVEV, per germline (reference sequence). CDR3 DNA: TGTGCCAGCAGCGAATACAGGGGACGACAGTACTTC. Translation: CASSEYRGRQYF.

A single count supports this clone. The J gene is TRBJ2-3, the V gene TRBV9; TRBD1 matches at 8 bases. The length of the CDR3 is 16 residues. The ends lost 0 bases at V and 6 bases at J; junction bases unmatched: 9. The germline CDR1 and CDR2 sequences are SGDLS and YYNGEE. The CDR3 DNA reads as TGTGCCAGCAGCGTAGAGCCGGACAGGGCCGGGGATACGCAGTATTTT. Its protein product is CASSVEPDRAGDTQYF.

The chain links TRBV29-1 to TRBJ2-5, with D tentatively TRBD2 (5 bases). V was cut by 7 bases and J by 4 bases, with 13 bases left in between. The CDR3 totals 12 residues. Germline CDR1 and CDR2: SQVTM and ANQGSEA. This CDR3 is CSETRTVETQYF. The CDR3 DNA reads TGCAGCGAAACCCGGACTGTAGAGACCCAGTACTTC.

This chain connects TRBV5-5 to TRBJ2-1; TRBD2 matches at 14 bases. The germline V gene encodes CDR1 SGHKS and CDR2 YYEKEE (reference sequence). Unmatched junction bases numbered 3, after V lost 0 bases and J lost 10 bases. The CDR3 totals 15 residues. CDR3 amino acids: CASSLGLAGGLEQFF. For the CDR3, the DNA is TGTGCCAGCAGCTTGGGACTAGCGGGAGGGCTGGAGCAGTTCTTC. The full variable domain, in which reference TRBV5-5 and TRBJ2-1 provide the parts outside the CDR3, is DAGVTQSPTHLIKTRGQQVTLRCSPISGHKSVSWYQQVLGQGPQFIFQYYEKEERGRGNFPDRFSARQFPNYSSELNVNALLLGDSALYLCASSLGLAGGLEQFFGPGTRLTVL.

This chain connects TRBV9 to TRBJ1-4; 10 bases agree with TRBD1. Germline trimming cut 2 bases from V and 8 bases from J; bases unmatched to any gene: 6. CDR1 is SGDLS and CDR2 is YYNGEE in the germline V gene. CDR3 length: 15 amino acids. The chain's CDR3 is CASSVGTGVGEKLFF. The CDR3 nucleotides are TGTGCCAGCAGCGTTGGGACAGGGGTAGGGGAAAAACTGTTTTTT.

V and J are TRBV4-3 and TRBJ1-4; 8 nucleotides agree with TRBD1. This CDR3 comprises 18 residues. Germline V gene sequence: CDR1 LGHNA, CDR2 YSLEER. V shed 3 bases and J 3 bases; nucleotides not matched to a gene: 12. The CDR3 reads CASSHPIQGAPSNEKLFF. CDR3 in DNA: TGCGCCAGCAGCCACCCTATCCAGGGGGCGCCTTCTAATGAAAAACTGTTTTTT.

This clone was counted only a few times. CDR3 protein: CASSEGTSGSDTQYF. As DNA, the CDR3 is TGTGCCAGCAGTGAGGGGACTAGCGGGAGTGATACGCAGTATTTT. The chain links TRBV6-4 to TRBJ2-3; 14 nucleotides agree with TRBD2. The V and J ends lost 3 bases and 6 bases, in that order; junction bases with no gene match: 2. The CDR3 is 15 residues long. Germline assignment: CDR1 MRHNA and CDR2 SNTAGT.

This clone was detected only a few times. The chain employs TRBV5-1 and TRBJ2-1; 9 bases align to TRBD1. The germline gives CDR1 SGHRS, CDR2 YFSETQ. This CDR3 region has 14 residues. The junction had 0 bases not matched to a gene; V was cut back by 0 bases and J by 5 bases. CDR3 DNA sequence: TGCGCCAGCAGCTTGGACAGGGGGCACAATGAGCAGTTCTTC. Encoded protein: CASSLDRGHNEQFF.

The chain combines TRBV19 with TRBJ2-1; 7 bases are shared with TRBD2. V was pared by 5 bases and J by 2 bases, with 6 bases of the junction left unmatched. The germline V gene encodes CDR1 LNHDA and CDR2 SQIVND (reference sequence). The CDR3 runs 15 residues. Here the CDR3 DNA reads TGTGCCAGTAGTTCGCTAGCGGAGGCCTACAATGAGCAGTTCTTC. This codes for CASSSLAEAYNEQFF.

The chain couples TRBV7-2 to TRBJ2-1; D is uncertain. Between the trimmed V and J ends, which lost 2 bases and 1 base, there was a span of 3 bases. Germline V CDR1 and CDR2: SGHTA, FQGNSA. CDR3 length: 13 residues. The CDR3 DNA follows: TGTGCCAGCAGCTTACAATCCTACAATGAGCAGTTCTTC. Protein sequence: CASSLQSYNEQFF.

The V and J genes are TRBV11-2 and TRBJ2-1; D is possibly TRBD2 (5 bases). Trimming shortened V by 0 bases and J by 0 bases, and 6 bases separated the two germline ends. Germline CDR1 SGHAT, CDR2 FQNNGV. The CDR3 spans 15 residues. DNA of the CDR3: TGTGCCAGCAGCTTAGAGGACTTCTCCTACAATGAGCAGTTCTTC. It is translated as CASSLEDFSYNEQFF.